The 29 T cell receptor beta chains below come from one sample, sequenced in a study of T cell responses to AZD1222 COVID-19 vaccine. TCRdb keeps only in-frame clones here, not all; method: immunoSEQ multiplex PCR. The sample includes about 140,000 clones, 80% to 95% seen only once; the top ten take roughly 2.3%. The sample here was peripheral blood, taken on day 0 of AZD1222 vaccination. The receptors come from an adult in good health.

CDR3 DNA sequence: TGTGCCAGCAGCTTAATGGCGGGGGTAGTCTACAATGAGCAGTTCTTC. This encodes CASSLMAGVVYNEQFF. The V call is TRBV7-2, the J call TRBJ2-1; 7 bases fit TRBD2. Germline V lookup: CDR1 SGHTA, CDR2 FQGNSA. Trimming took 2 bases from V and 3 from J; bases not matched to a gene: 7. This CDR3 has 16 residues.

V usage is TRBV9 and J usage is TRBJ1-2; 7 positions agree with TRBD1. This CDR3 comprises 13 residues. The trim removed 2 bases at V and 8 bases at J, leaving 6 bases unmatched. In germline, CDR1 is SGDLS, CDR2 YYNGEE. The CDR3 coding sequence is TGTGCCAGCAGCGTTCAGGGAGGGGGCGGCTACACCTTC. It codes for CASSVQGGGGYTF.

This chain uses TRBV18 with TRBJ2-3; no reliable D call. The CDR3 totals 14 residues. V lost 6 bases and J 0 bases, leaving 10 bases between the germline ends. Germline CDR1 reads KGHSH; CDR2 reads LQKENI. Here the CDR3 reads CASSPVDSTDTQYF. CDR3 bases: TGTGCCAGCTCCCCCGTCGACAGCACAGATACGCAGTATTTT.

This clone is a singleton in its sample. V usage is TRBV15 and J usage is TRBJ1-6; TRBD1 might be the D (6 bases). Germline V gene sequence: CDR1 LNHNV, CDR2 YYDKDF (reference sequence). V shed 2 bases and J shed 6 bases, with 11 bases lying between them. The CDR3 length is 15 residues. The CDR3 reads CATSRRQDLNSPLHF. The CDR3 coding sequence is TGTGCCACCAGCAGACGACAGGACCTTAATTCACCCCTCCACTTT.

This chain connects TRBV5-1 to TRBJ2-5; 11 bases match TRBD2. The V gene end was trimmed by 4 bases and the J gene end by 4 bases; junction bases not matched to a gene: 3. CDR1 SGHRS and CDR2 YFSETQ come from the germline V gene. This CDR3 has 14 amino acids. The CDR3 sequence is CASSLGTSGETQYF. Here the CDR3 DNA reads TGCGCCAGCAGCCTAGGGACTAGCGGAGAGACCCAGTACTTC.

The chain joins TRBV6-1 to TRBJ2-2; TRBD2 might be the D (5 bases). The CDR3 is 16 residues long. The germline V and J ends were trimmed by 1 base and 4 bases, with 13 bases remaining between them. Germline assignment: CDR1 MNHNS and CDR2 SASEGT. CDR3 in amino acids: CASSEDTTRVTGELFF. CDR3 DNA: TGTGCCAGCAGTGAAGATACCACTAGGGTCACCGGGGAGCTGTTTTTT.

The rearrangement uses TRBV24-1 and TRBJ2-1, with 11 bases aligning to TRBD1. The CDR3 runs to 12 residues. Germline CDR1 reads KGHDR; CDR2 reads SFDVKD. The V segment lost 10 bases and the J segment 5 bases; nucleotides outside the gene matches: 0. The CDR3 sequence is CATGQGDNEQFF. In DNA form, the CDR3 reads TGTGCCACGGGACAGGGGGACAATGAGCAGTTCTTC.

The chain links TRBV19 to TRBJ1-2; a possible D gene is TRBD1 (5 bases). Trimming removed 5 bases from V and 5 bases from J, with 15 bases in between. Germline CDR1 LNHDA, CDR2 SQIVND (reference sequence). The CDR3 loop spans 14 amino acids. CDR3 region: CASSPPGRAYGYTF. DNA for the CDR3: TGTGCCAGTAGTCCCCCGGGACGTGCTTATGGCTACACCTTC.

This clone was seen a single time. The chain employs TRBV30 and TRBJ1-2, with D possibly matching TRBD1 (5 bases). Per the germline V gene, CDR1 is GTSNPN and CDR2 is SVGIG (reference sequence). The CDR3 is 14 amino acids. Trimming stripped 0 bases from V and 7 bases from J, with 15 bases between. The CDR3 sequence: CAWSVRTSRGGYTF. The CDR3 DNA follows: TGTGCCTGGAGTGTTAGGACGAGTAGGGGTGGCTACACCTTC.

This chain connects TRBV4-3 to TRBJ1-2; D gene ambiguous. In germline, CDR1 is LGHNA, CDR2 YSLEER. Trimming shortened V by 1 base and J by 8 bases, and 20 bases separated the two germline ends. CDR3 size: 16 residues. The CDR3 sequence is CASSQASRTGSQGYTF. In nucleotides, the CDR3 is TGCGCCAGCAGCCAAGCCTCAAGGACGGGGAGTCAAGGCTACACCTTC.

The CDR3 is CASSRTGYSNQPQHF. The CDR3 DNA reads as TGTGCCAGCAGTCGGACAGGGTATAGCAATCAGCCCCAGCATTTT. The V call is TRBV5-6, the J call TRBJ1-5, with TRBD1 identical over 8 bases. The germline CDR1 and CDR2 sequences are SGHDT and YYEEEE. This CDR3 has 15 amino acids. V shed 5 bases, J shed 0 bases, and the junction held 4 bases outside the gene matches. Drawing the rest from reference TRBV5-6 and TRBJ1-5, the complete variable domain is DAGVTQSPTHLIKTRGQQVTLRCSPKSGHDTVSWYQQALGQGPQFIFQYYEEEERQRGNFPDRFSGHQFPNYSSELNVNALLLGDSALYLCASSRTGYSNQPQHFGDGTRLSIL.

The CDR3 reads CASSVTPAGSSYEQYF. The CDR3, as DNA: TGTGCCAGCAGCGTAACCCCAGCGGGATCCTCCTACGAGCAGTACTTC. The chain recombines TRBV9 with TRBJ2-7; TRBD2 agrees at 7 bases. This CDR3 contains 16 residues. The J segment lost 0 bases and the V segment lost 1 base, leaving 7 bases of the junction unmatched. Germline V lookup: CDR1 SGDLS, CDR2 YYNGEE.

This clone was seen a handful of times. V gene TRBV11-2 combines with J gene TRBJ1-4; 8 bases align to TRBD1. Per the germline V gene, CDR1 is SGHAT and CDR2 is FQNNGV. The CDR3 is 17 amino acids. After removal of 1 base from V and 4 bases from J, the junction contained 8 bases not matched to a gene. The CDR3 protein is CASSLGRGTGRNEKLFF. CDR3 DNA sequence: TGTGCCAGCAGCTTAGGTCGTGGGACAGGTCGTAATGAAAAACTGTTTTTT.

The V call is TRBV11-3, the J call TRBJ2-1, with 7 bases identical to TRBD1. V dropped 5 bases and J dropped 7; count of bases not matched to a gene: 8. The germline V gene encodes CDR1 SGHNT and CDR2 YENEEA. CDR3 length: 14 residues. Here the CDR3 DNA reads TGTGCCAGCAGCCCGACAGGGTTTGTAAATGAGCAGTTCTTC. Translating gives CASSPTGFVNEQFF.

With regard to this clone: Other DNA sequences within the sample encode an identical CDR3. The V and J genes are TRBV7-3 and TRBJ2-7, with 7 bases aligning to TRBD2. This CDR3 region has 15 residues. After removal of 2 bases from V and 0 bases from J, the junction contained 4 bases not matched to a gene. The germline V gene encodes CDR1 SGHTA and CDR2 FQGTGA. The CDR3 region has the DNA TGTGCCAGCAGCTTAGCTAGCGGAAGCTCCTACGAGCAGTACTTC. As protein: CASSLASGSSYEQYF.

The chain carries TRBV3-1 (or the pseudogene TRBV3-2) and TRBJ2-7; 8 positions agree with TRBD1. The V gene end was trimmed by 2 bases and the J gene end by 2 bases; junction bases not matched to a gene: 11. This CDR3 has 17 amino acids. Germline CDR1 LGHDT, CDR2 YNNKEL (reference sequence). The CDR3 DNA sequence: TGTGCCAGCAGCCAACACGCTCAGGGGGCGCGGACCTACGAGCAGTACTTC. Its protein product is CASSQHAQGARTYEQYF.

The rearrangement uses TRBV18 and TRBJ2-7, with D possibly being TRBD2 (6 bases). The CDR3 contains 15 residues. Germline CDR1 and CDR2: KGHSH and LQKENI. Trimming pared 6 bases from V and 5 bases from J, leaving 20 bases between. The CDR3 DNA sequence: TGTGCCAGCTCCTATATGGGGCAGGGAGGAAACGAGCAGTACTTC. Protein sequence: CASSYMGQGGNEQYF.

V usage is TRBV19 and J usage is TRBJ2-1, with 9 bases that match TRBD1. CDR1 LNHDA and CDR2 SQIVND come from the germline V gene (reference sequence). V gave up 3 bases and J gave up 5 bases; unmatched junction bases: 5. The CDR3 is 15 residues long. The CDR3 here is CASSITQGADNEQFF. CDR3 in DNA: TGTGCCAGTAGTATCACACAGGGGGCCGACAATGAGCAGTTCTTC.

The V and J genes are TRBV3-1 (or the pseudogene TRBV3-2) and TRBJ2-3, with 12 bases that match TRBD2. This CDR3 contains 16 residues. Unmatched junction bases numbered 5, after V lost 3 bases and J lost 4 bases. Germline V lookup: CDR1 LGHDT, CDR2 YNNKEL (reference sequence). The CDR3 DNA follows: TGTGCCAGCAGCCAGCTAGCGGGAGGGCCGGCAGATACGCAGTATTTT. Its protein is CASSQLAGGPADTQYF.

This sequence joins TRBV7-2 and TRBJ2-7, with a possible D match to TRBD1 (8 bases). CDR3 length: 15 amino acids. The V end lost 5 bases, the J end lost 4 bases, and 18 bases lay between the germline ends. Germline V CDR1 and CDR2: SGHTA, FQGNSA. This chain's CDR3 is CASSPYRGGLYEQYF. The CDR3, as DNA: TGTGCCAGCAGCCCTTACAGGGGGGGACTTTACGAGCAGTACTTC.

This sequence joins TRBV27 and TRBJ2-1; TRBD2 might be the D (7 bases). Per germline, CDR1 MNHEY and CDR2 SMNVEV (reference sequence). V shed 5 bases and J shed 2 bases, with 19 bases lying between them. The CDR3 loop spans 17 amino acids. The CDR3 sequence: CASSAHRGAGPYNEQFF. CDR3 nucleotide sequence: TGTGCCAGCAGTGCCCACCGGGGGGCCGGCCCCTACAATGAGCAGTTCTTC.

The gene calls are TRBV4-1 and TRBJ1-1; D is undetermined. V shed 1 base and J shed 0 bases, with 9 bases lying between them. Germline CDR1 MGHRA, CDR2 YSYEKL. This CDR3 comprises 15 residues. The CDR3 spells CASSQGRIMNTEAFF. CDR3 in DNA: TGCGCCAGCAGCCAAGGTAGGATCATGAACACTGAAGCTTTCTTT.

The V and J genes are TRBV5-1 and TRBJ2-7, with D hard to call. Germline CDR1 and CDR2: SGHRS and YFSETQ. The CDR3 has 12 residues. V lost 4 bases and J lost 4, with 9 bases in between. CDR3 in amino acids: CASSHVGYEQYF. CDR3 nucleotides: TGCGCCAGCAGCCATGTAGGGTACGAGCAGTACTTC.

As concerns this clone: This same CDR3 is encoded by further DNA sequences in the sample. This chain connects TRBV4-1 to TRBJ1-6, with D maybe TRBD1 (6 bases). V lost 2 bases to trimming and J lost 5 bases, with 10 bases between them. The germline gives CDR1 MGHRA, CDR2 YSYEKL. This CDR3 is 15 amino acids long. CDR3 DNA sequence: TGCGCCAGCAGCCAACAGACAGGAGATAATTCACCCCTCCACTTT. Protein sequence: CASSQQTGDNSPLHF.

The rearrangement links TRBV5-4 to TRBJ2-5; D tentatively fits TRBD1 or TRBD2 (5 bases each). V dropped 0 bases and J dropped 4 bases, with 10 bases sitting between them. The CDR3 consists of 14 residues. From germline, CDR1 is SGHNT and CDR2 YYREEE (reference sequence). CDR3 sequence: CASSLDSGGETQYF. DNA of the CDR3: TGTGCCAGCAGCTTGGATTCTGGGGGAGAGACCCAGTACTTC.

This clone has a single count. This sequence joins TRBV27 and TRBJ2-5; D is ambiguous. This CDR3 contains 13 residues. Germline V gene lookup returns CDR1 MNHEY and CDR2 SMNVEV (reference sequence). Deletions cut 11 bases from V and 3 bases from J, with 16 bases between. The CDR3 protein is CAPIVRMKETQYF. The CDR3 DNA reads TGTGCCCCTATAGTTCGGATGAAAGAGACCCAGTACTTC.

CDR3 residues: CASSQDRGRLVNTEAFF. CDR3 bases: TGTGCCAGCAGCCAAGATAGGGGGCGCCTAGTAAACACTGAAGCTTTCTTT. The V gene is TRBV14, the J gene TRBJ1-1; 7 positions agree with TRBD1. V shed 0 bases, J shed 2 bases, and the junction held 9 bases outside the gene matches. The CDR3 runs 17 residues. Germline CDR1 and CDR2: SGHDN and FVKESK.

This chain links TRBV13 with TRBJ2-5; TRBD2 aligns across 10 bases. Germline CDR1 is PRHDT and CDR2 is FYEKMQ (reference sequence). The CDR3 is made up of 16 amino acids. Trimming at V came to 0 bases and at J to 5 bases, leaving 6 bases not matched to a gene. The CDR3 is CASSLGPAGGPETQYF. CDR3 in DNA: TGTGCCAGCAGCTTAGGCCCAGCGGGGGGGCCCGAGACCCAGTACTTC.

This chain connects TRBV6-6 to TRBJ1-1; the D is unclear. Trimming left V 6 bases short and J 11 bases short, with 16 bases between. The CDR3 is made up of 12 amino acids. In germline, CDR1 is MNHNY, CDR2 SVGAGI (reference sequence). The CDR3 DNA reads as TGTGCCAGCAGCCAACACGAAGGTTGGGCTTTCTTT. Translating gives CASSQHEGWAFF.